These 5 T cell receptor beta chains were sequenced from one sample in a study of chemoradiotherapy in HPV16-positive cancers. Profiling relied on immunoSEQ multiplex PCR, and the TCRdb table lists in-frame clones only, not all of them. The sample holds 30,000 to 40,000 clones, around 82% seen once. The specimen was blood, collected from a patient who underwent chemoradiotherapy. All receptors come from a human donor with HPV-associated anogenital cancer.

The chain links TRBV7-9 to TRBJ1-4; D might be TRBD1 (6 bases). Looked up from germline, CDR1 is SEHNR and CDR2 is FQNEAQ (reference sequence). CDR3 length: 14 amino acids. The ends were cut back, 5 bases at V and 5 bases at J, with 12 bases in the middle. The CDR3 DNA follows: TGTGCCAGCAGCCGGATGGGGGGCAATGAAAAACTGTTTTTT. Amino acids: CASSRMGGNEKLFF. Supplemented by reference TRBV7-9 and TRBJ1-4, the full variable domain reads DTGVSQNPRHKITKRGQNVTFRCDPISEHNRLYWYRQTLGQGPEFLTYFQNEAQLEKSRLLSDRFSAERPKGSFSTLEIQRTEQGDSAMYLCASSRMGGNEKLFFGSGTQLSVL.

This chain uses TRBV6-1 with TRBJ1-3; D is undetermined. The CDR3 is 14 residues long. From germline, CDR1 is MNHNS and CDR2 SASEGT. Trimming took 4 bases from V and 8 from J, leaving 15 bases between them. The CDR3 is CASSAQNAPDTIYF. The CDR3 nucleotides read TGTGCCAGCAGTGCCCAGAACGCCCCGGACACCATATATTTT.

The V call is TRBV27, the J call TRBJ1-2; TRBD1 matches at 12 bases. The CDR3 is 13 amino acids. V lost 8 bases and J lost 7; bases outside the gene matches: 5. The germline V gene has CDR1 MNHEY and CDR2 SMNVEV (reference sequence). CDR3 sequence reads: CASGTGGAVGYTF. DNA for the CDR3: TGTGCCAGCGGGACAGGGGGCGCGGTTGGCTACACCTTC.

The chain carries TRBV9 and TRBJ2-5; TRBD2 is a possible D gene (5 bases). CDR1 SGDLS and CDR2 YYNGEE come from the germline V gene. Trimming cost V 0 bases and J 4 bases, with 13 bases left between them. The CDR3 length is 15 residues. In DNA, the CDR3 is TGTGCCAGCAGCGTAGTCGGAGCCGGAGGAGAGACCCAGTACTTC. Translated, it gives CASSVVGAGGETQYF. Filled out from reference TRBV9 and TRBJ2-5, the complete variable domain reads DSGVTQTPKHLITATGQRVTLRCSPRSGDLSVYWYQQSLDQGLQFLIQYYNGEERAKGNILERFSAQQFPDLHSELNLSSLELGDSALYFCASSVVGAGGETQYFGPGTRLLVL.

This clone came up a few times. J is TRBJ2-3 and V is TRBV10-3; 13 nucleotides align to TRBD2. Unmatched junction bases numbered 7, after V lost 6 bases and J lost 7 bases. The CDR3 loop spans 15 amino acids. The germline V gene has CDR1 ENHRY and CDR2 SYGVKD. CDR3 residues: CAIRGTSGVVNTQYF. The CDR3 nucleotides are TGTGCCATCAGGGGGACTAGCGGGGTGGTTAATACGCAGTATTTT.